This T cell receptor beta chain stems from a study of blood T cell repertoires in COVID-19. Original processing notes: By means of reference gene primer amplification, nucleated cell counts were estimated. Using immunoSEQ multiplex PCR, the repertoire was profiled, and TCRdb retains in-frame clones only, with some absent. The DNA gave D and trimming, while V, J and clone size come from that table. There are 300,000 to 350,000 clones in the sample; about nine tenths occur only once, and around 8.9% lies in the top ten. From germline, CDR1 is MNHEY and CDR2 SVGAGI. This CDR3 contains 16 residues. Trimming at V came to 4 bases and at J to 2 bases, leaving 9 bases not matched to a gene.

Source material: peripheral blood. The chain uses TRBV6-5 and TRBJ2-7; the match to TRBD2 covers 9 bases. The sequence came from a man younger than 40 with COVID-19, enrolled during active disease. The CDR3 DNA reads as TGTGCCAGCAGTTCACTTGTCCTAGCGGGGACCTACGAGCAGTACTTC. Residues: CASSSLVLAGTYEQYF.